A selection of T cell receptor beta chains follows, all from one sample in a study of T cells in Graves' hyperthyroidism and ophthalmopathy. TCRdb re-called the multiplex PCR reads through MiXCR, storing one row per CDR3 protein. Among more than 500,000 distinct CDR3 sequences, approximately 49% were seen once, and the ten largest hold about 43%. Sequenced input: peripheral blood or thyroid tissue (not recorded which). These TCRs come from an adult woman with Graves' disease, either hyperthyroidism or ophthalmopathy (not recorded which). CDR3s include the opening cysteine and the closing phenylalanine or tryptophan. A D gene is named only where the DNA matches it firmly. Not all rows give a size; the values are once, few, many and, for expanded clones, a class.

j_call d_call v_call clone_size cdr3_aa cdr3_nt
TRBJ2-7 . TRBV20-1 . CSADLTSYEQYF TGCAGTGCTGATCTCACCTCCTACGAGCAGTACTTC
TRBJ2-3 TRBD2 TRBV29-1 . CSVPKQTTSGKLYF TGCAGCGTTCCCAAACAGACAACTAGCGGGAAACTGTATTTT
TRBJ1-1 . TRBV7-9 . CASSFEQGPHEAFF TGTGCCAGCAGCTTCGAACAGGGCCCTCATGAAGCTTTCTTT
TRBJ2-2 TRBD1 TRBV5-1 many CASSADRGQAGELFF TGCGCCAGCAGCGCGGACAGGGGGCAGGCCGGGGAGCTGTTTTTT
TRBJ2-7 . TRBV28 few CASSSTGSHEQYF TGTGCCAGCAGTTCAACAGGGAGCCACGAGCAGTACTTC
TRBJ2-7 . TRBV5-4 few CASSRPDGTYEQYF TGTGCCAGCAGCCGCCCTGACGGGACCTACGAGCAGTACTTC
TRBJ2-5 TRBD2 TRBV29-1 many CSVAASGSTETQYF TGCAGCGTCGCGGCTAGCGGGAGTACAGAGACCCAGTACTTC
TRBJ1-4 . TRBV20-1 many CSASTGLGEKLFF TGCAGTGCTTCCACAGGGTTGGGGGAAAAACTGTTTTTT
TRBJ2-2 . TRBV6-2/TRBV6-3 . CASSYRDTGELFF TGTGCCAGCAGTTACCGGGACACCGGGGAGCTGTTTTTT
TRBJ2-2 . TRBV5-6 . CASSFNSNTGELFF TGTGCCAGCAGCTTTAACTCTAACACCGGGGAGCTGTTTTTT
TRBJ1-5 . TRBV15 . CATSRDRLVQMETQHF TGTGCCACCAGCAGAGATCGTCTTGTACAGATGGAGACCCAGCATTTT
TRBJ1-1 . TRBV29-1 . CSVDSFGNTEAFF TGCAGCGTAGACAGTTTCGGGAACACTGAAGCTTTCTTT
TRBJ2-5 TRBD1 TRBV7-3 . CASSLTTGLETQYF TGTGCCAGCAGCTTAACGACAGGGTTGGAGACCCAGTACTTC
TRBJ1-1 TRBD1 TRBV4-1 . CASSLTRTGTKAEAFF TGCGCCAGCAGCCTTACCAGGACAGGGACGAAGGCTGAAGCTTTCTTT
TRBJ1-5 . TRBV6-5 . CASSYGQQNQPQHF TGTGCCAGCAGTTACGGACAGCAGAATCAGCCCCAGCATTTT
TRBJ2-2 . TRBV2 many CASIEAGELFF TGTGCCAGCATCGAGGCCGGGGAGCTGTTTTTT
TRBJ1-3 TRBD1 TRBV15 . CATSRVRDRLSSGNTIYF TGTGCCACCAGCAGAGTGAGGGACAGACTGAGCTCTGGAAACACCATATATTTT
TRBJ1-5 . TRBV20-1 . CSARGTGPGPQHF TGCAGTGCTAGAGGGACGGGCCCGGGACCCCAGCATTTT
TRBJ1-3 TRBD1 TRBV19 . CASIPDRGYTIYF TGTGCCAGTATCCCGGACAGGGGCTACACCATATATTTT
TRBJ1-5 . TRBV10-3 . CAISESSLGQETQHF TGTGCCATCAGTGAGTCGTCACTAGGGCAAGAGACCCAGCATTTT
TRBJ1-6 . TRBV7-9 few CASMELNYNSPLHF TGTGCCAGCATGGAACTGAATTATAATTCACCCCTCCACTTT
TRBJ1-1 . TRBV7-9 . CASSLAPGPAFF TGTGCCAGCAGCTTAGCGCCGGGGCCCGCTTTCTTT
TRBJ2-5 . TRBV5-1 . CASSNYQGQPGRETQYF TGCGCCAGCAGTAACTACCAAGGACAACCTGGGCGAGAGACCCAGTACTTC
TRBJ2-2 . TRBV5-1 . CASSLAGVANTGELFF TGCGCCAGCAGCTTGGCCGGCGTAGCGAACACCGGGGAGCTGTTTTTT
TRBJ2-2 TRBD2 TRBV7-6 few CASSLYAGATGELFF TGTGCCAGCAGCTTATATGCGGGAGCCACCGGGGAGCTGTTTTTT
TRBJ1-1 . TRBV5-1 . CASSFKGASTEAFF TGCGCCAGCAGCTTCAAGGGCGCCAGCACTGAAGCTTTCTTT
TRBJ1-1 . TRBV6-2/TRBV6-3 . CASSYTLNTEAFF TGTGCCAGCAGTTATACCCTGAACACTGAAGCTTTCTTT
TRBJ2-6 . TRBV7-2 . CASSLDLNTEAF TGTGCCAGCAGCTTGGACTTGAACACTGAAGCTTTC
TRBJ2-2 TRBD1 TRBV19 . CASSEYRGTGELFF TGTGCCAGTAGCGAATACAGGGGGACCGGGGAGCTGTTTTTT
TRBJ2-7 TRBD1 TRBV20-1 few CSAIPRTGYYEQYF TGCAGTGCCATACCCCGGACAGGGTACTACGAGCAGTACTTC
TRBJ1-6 . TRBV10-3 few CAISFIPLSGGGSPLHF TGTGCCATCAGTTTCATCCCACTGTCGGGAGGAGGTTCACCCCTCCACTTT
TRBJ1-6 . TRBV20-1 . CSASGATFSPLHF TGCAGTGCTAGTGGGGCCACCTTTTCACCCCTCCACTTT
TRBJ2-2 . TRBV6-2/TRBV6-3 few CASSRDLNTGELFF TGTGCCAGCAGTAGGGATTTGAACACCGGGGAGCTGTTTTTT
TRBJ2-5 . TRBV2 . CASNRVETQYF TGTGCCAGCAACCGGGTGGAGACCCAGTACTTC
TRBJ2-7 . TRBV7-6 . CASSRLRGRNYEQYF TGTGCCAGCAGCCGCCTCAGGGGCAGGAACTACGAGCAGTACTTC
TRBJ2-2 TRBD1 TRBV29-1 many CSGRQGPNTGELFF TGCAGCGGCCGACAGGGGCCGAACACCGGGGAGCTGTTTTTT
TRBJ1-5 . TRBV6-1 many CASSDRVQPQHF TGTGCCAGCAGTGACAGGGTTCAGCCCCAGCATTTT
TRBJ1-4 . TRBV6-6 . CASTGGGAGEKLFF TGTGCCAGCACCGGCGGGGGGGCGGGTGAAAAACTGTTTTTT
TRBJ2-5 TRBD1 TRBV6-5 . CASRRTGGYQETQYF TGTGCCAGCAGGCGGACAGGGGGATACCAAGAGACCCAGTACTTC
TRBJ1-5 . TRBV6-6 many CASSNPDGQPQHF TGTGCCAGCAGCAACCCAGACGGGCAGCCCCAGCATTTT
TRBJ1-1 . TRBV20-1 many CSARPIYTEAFF TGCAGTGCTAGACCCATTTACACTGAAGCTTTCTTT
TRBJ2-5 . TRBV20-1 many CSARGWVIQETQYF TGCAGTGCTAGGGGTTGGGTAATCCAAGAGACCCAGTACTTC
TRBJ1-1 . TRBV29-1 . CSLVGAEAFF TGCAGCTTAGTAGGGGCTGAAGCTTTCTTT
TRBJ2-5 . TRBV15 . CATSRDLGGETQYF TGTGCCACCAGCAGAGATCTGGGGGGAGAGACCCAGTACTTC
TRBJ1-4 . TRBV20-1 many CSATDEKLFF TGCAGTGCCACCGACGAAAAACTGTTTTTT
TRBJ1-2 . TRBV29-1 . CSVWGLNYGYTF TGCAGCGTTTGGGGGCTTAACTATGGCTACACCTTC
TRBJ2-7 . TRBV6-5 few CASSSPTLLLQGSRYEQYF TGTGCCAGCAGTTCTCCCACCCTCCTTTTACAGGGATCGAGGTACGAGCAGTACTTC
TRBJ1-6 TRBD1 TRBV7-2 few CASSLGAGQVNSPLHF TGTGCCAGCAGCTTAGGGGCGGGACAGGTCAATTCACCCCTCCACTTT
TRBJ1-5 . TRBV7-8 many CASSLAPGHYSNQPQHF TGTGCCAGCAGCTTAGCCCCGGGACATTATAGCAATCAGCCCCAGCATTTT
TRBJ2-7 . TRBV7-2 . CASSLGGPYF TGTGCCAGCAGCTTGGGGGGTCCGTACTTC